One and the same sample provided the 32 T cell receptor beta chains below, sequenced in a study of blood T cell repertoires in COVID-19. Clones were sequenced by immunoSEQ multiplex PCR, and TCRdb holds only the in-frame ones, with some missing. Seen here are 150,000 to 170,000 clones, approximately 73% observed once, and the top ten hold 3.5% to 4.5%. Sequences were obtained from peripheral blood. The receptors derive from a woman of 80 years or more with acute or convalescent COVID-19.

The chain carries TRBV5-6 and TRBJ1-1; tentatively, D is TRBD1 (6 bases). This CDR3 contains 13 residues. Looked up from germline, CDR1 is SGHDT and CDR2 is YYEEEE. The V end lost 4 bases, the J end lost 3 bases, and 10 bases lay between the germline ends. The CDR3 sequence: CASSRQEHTEAFF. The CDR3 nucleotides are TGTGCCAGCAGCCGACAGGAACACACTGAAGCTTTCTTT.

This clone showed up just once. The chain uses TRBV9 and TRBJ1-1; 10 bases fit TRBD1. The CDR3 consists of 14 residues. V shed 4 bases and J 3 bases; nucleotides not matched to a gene: 3. Germline lookup yields CDR1 SGDLS and CDR2 YYNGEE. The chain's CDR3 is CASSTGQGYTEAFF. CDR3 DNA sequence: TGTGCCAGCAGCACGGGACAGGGGTACACTGAAGCTTTCTTT.

The CDR3 is CASSDQGGETQYF. As DNA, the CDR3 is TGTGCCAGCAGTGATCAAGGCGGGGAGACCCAGTACTTC. The V gene is TRBV27, the J gene TRBJ2-5; possible D gene TRBD2, 5 bases. There are 13 residues in the CDR3. Germline V gene lookup returns CDR1 MNHEY and CDR2 SMNVEV (reference sequence). V was shortened by 5 bases and J by 5 bases, with 12 bases between the two germline ends.

DNA for the CDR3: TGTGCCAGCAGTCGGACAGGGACTGGTCCCTACGAGCAGTACTTC. Translating it yields CASSRTGTGPYEQYF. The rearrangement uses TRBV27 and TRBJ2-7; 8 bases line up with TRBD1. V was pared by 5 bases and J by 2 bases, with 8 bases of the junction left unmatched. CDR3 length: 15 residues. Germline CDR1 MNHEY, CDR2 SMNVEV (reference sequence).

The chain uses TRBV10-2 and TRBJ1-2; tentative D call: TRBD1 (5 bases). The CDR3 covers 14 residues. Germline V gene data show CDR1 as WSHSY and CDR2 as SAAADI. The ends were cut back, 4 bases at V and 7 bases at J, with 16 bases in the middle. CDR3 DNA: TGCGCCAGCAGTGTAGGGCCAGGGATTGGTGGCTACACCTTC. This codes for CASSVGPGIGGYTF.

The count of this clone is one. The V and J genes are TRBV19 and TRBJ1-5; weak D call: TRBD1 (5 bases). The V end was cut by 3 bases, the J end by 4 bases, with 7 bases between. The CDR3 runs 13 residues. Per the germline V gene, CDR1 is LNHDA and CDR2 is SQIVND (reference sequence). CDR3 DNA sequence: TGTGCCAGTAGTATCCCAGGGAATCAGCCCCAGCATTTT. Translation gives CASSIPGNQPQHF.

The J gene is TRBJ1-6, the V gene TRBV7-2; no reliable D call. The CDR3 spans 15 residues. Trimming stripped 5 bases from V and 10 bases from J, with 18 bases between. Germline V gene sequence: CDR1 SGHTA, CDR2 FQGNSA. In DNA, the CDR3 is TGTGCCAGCAGCCCGGACCCCACCGAGGGCTCACCCCTCCACTTT. This gives the protein CASSPDPTEGSPLHF.

CDR3 coding DNA: TGTGCCAGCACCCTACGAGACAGGGGTCATGGCTACACCTTC. It translates to CASTLRDRGHGYTF. The rearrangement links TRBV9 to TRBJ1-2, with 8 positions matching TRBD1. J was trimmed by 6 bases and V by 6 bases; bases with no gene match: 10. Germline V gene data show CDR1 as SGDLS and CDR2 as YYNGEE. The CDR3 totals 14 residues.

The chain is built from TRBV19 and TRBJ1-6; D perhaps matches TRBD1 (5 bases). The germline gives CDR1 LNHDA, CDR2 SQIVND (reference sequence). The CDR3 runs to 16 residues. Trimming removed 8 bases at V and 7 bases at J, with 21 bases between. The CDR3 nucleotides are TGTGCCAGTGGACCCCCGGGGGGAGGGGACAATTCACCCCTCCACTTT. Its protein is CASGPPGGGDNSPLHF. Filled out from reference TRBV19 and TRBJ1-6, the complete variable domain reads DGGITQSPKYLFRKEGQNVTLSCEQNLNHDAMYWYRQDPGQGLRLIYYSQIVNDFQKGDIAEGYSVSREKKESFPLTVTSAQKNPTAFYLCASGPPGGGDNSPLHFGNGTRLTVT.

The V gene is TRBV7-9, the J gene TRBJ2-7; D unresolved. V dropped 6 bases and J dropped 5 bases, with 14 bases sitting between them. The V gene's germline CDR1 is SEHNR and CDR2 FQNEAQ (reference sequence). This CDR3 has 13 amino acids. The DNA for the CDR3 is TGTGCCAGCAGGCCCGTGGTACGGGACGAGCAGTACTTC. It is translated as CASRPVVRDEQYF.

The chain recombines TRBV6-5 with TRBJ1-2; D remains unclear. Trimming pared 8 bases from V and 0 bases from J, leaving 10 bases between. CDR1 is MNHEY and CDR2 is SVGAGI in the germline V gene. This CDR3 is built from 13 residues. The CDR3 loop is CASSPSPNYGYTF. As DNA, the CDR3 is TGTGCCAGCTCCCCGTCCCCTAACTATGGCTACACCTTC.

The chain is built from TRBV9 and TRBJ1-2; the match to TRBD1 covers 9 bases. The junction had 20 bases not matched to a gene; V was cut back by 3 bases and J by 8 bases. The germline V gene has CDR1 SGDLS and CDR2 YYNGEE. This CDR3 spans 18 amino acids. The CDR3 nucleotides are TGTGCCAGCAGCGCTGGTTTAGGACAGGGGAACCCATCCAGGGGCTACACCTTC. Encoded protein: CASSAGLGQGNPSRGYTF.

The gene calls are TRBV9 and TRBJ1-5; 9 positions match TRBD1. Looked up from germline, CDR1 is SGDLS and CDR2 is YYNGEE. The CDR3 sequence is 15 residues long. V was clipped by 3 bases and J by 1 base; unmatched bases: 2. CDR3 loop: CASSAGTGSNQPQHF. The CDR3 bases are TGTGCCAGCAGCGCCGGGACAGGGAGCAATCAGCCCCAGCATTTT.

The gene calls are TRBV18 and TRBJ2-1; 10 bases line up with TRBD2. V was clipped by 0 bases and J by 5 bases; unmatched bases: 7. CDR1 KGHSH and CDR2 LQKENI come from the germline V gene. The CDR3 is made up of 17 amino acids. CDR3 in amino acids: CASSPPGAGGLNNEQFF. Here the CDR3 DNA reads TGTGCCAGCTCACCACCGGGAGCGGGGGGGCTGAACAATGAGCAGTTCTTC.

The chain employs TRBV27 and TRBJ1-4, with TRBD1 matching 9 bases. The CDR3 is 14 amino acids. Germline CDR1 is MNHEY and CDR2 is SMNVEV (reference sequence). J lost 7 bases, V lost 5 bases, and 5 bases had no gene match. Here the CDR3 DNA reads TGTGCCAGCAGTCAGACAGGGGGGGTTGAAAAACTGTTTTTT. It yields the protein CASSQTGGVEKLFF.

This rearrangement joins TRBV18 to TRBJ2-3; TRBD1 is a possible D gene (5 bases). Deletions cut 0 bases from V and 6 bases from J, with 13 bases between. The germline CDR1 and CDR2 sequences are KGHSH and LQKENI. The CDR3 runs to 15 residues. The CDR3 DNA is TGTGCCAGCTCACCACCCTCTGGGGCCACGGATACGCAGTATTTT. It encodes CASSPPSGATDTQYF.

This clone has a handful of counts. The V call is TRBV11-3, the J call TRBJ2-7, with 10 bases identical to TRBD1. The germline V gene encodes CDR1 SGHNT and CDR2 YENEEA. The junction had 8 bases not matched to a gene; V was cut back by 5 bases and J by 7 bases. The CDR3 loop spans 14 amino acids. The DNA of the CDR3 is TGTGCCAGCAGCCCAGCGGGACAGGGGAGTGAGCAGTACTTC. The encoded protein is CASSPAGQGSEQYF.

The V call is TRBV2, the J call TRBJ1-1, with 10 bases identical to TRBD1. The junction had 8 bases not matched to a gene; V was cut back by 5 bases and J by 8 bases. This CDR3 has 14 residues. Per germline, CDR1 SNHLY and CDR2 FYNNEI. The CDR3 loop is CASSKGGTGDEAFF. The CDR3 DNA is TGTGCCAGCAGTAAAGGGGGGACAGGGGACGAAGCTTTCTTT.

The chain carries TRBV18 and TRBJ2-5; 7 positions match TRBD2. Germline CDR1 and CDR2: KGHSH and LQKENI. The CDR3 has 14 residues. Unmatched junction bases numbered 4, after V lost 1 base and J lost 5 bases. In DNA, the CDR3 is TGTGCCAGCTCACCACGGGGAGGGCACGAGACCCAGTACTTC. Its protein is CASSPRGGHETQYF.

The chain recombines TRBV12-3 or TRBV12-4 with TRBJ2-7; TRBD2 might be the D (5 bases). The CDR3 is 12 amino acids. Trimming cost V 4 bases and J 3 bases, with 7 bases left between them. CDR3 DNA sequence: TGTGCCAGCAGTTACGAGGGCTACGAGCAGTACTTC. Its translation is CASSYEGYEQYF.

The chain joins TRBV5-1 to TRBJ1-1, with D possibly TRBD1 on 5 matching bases. Trimming took 6 bases from V and 2 from J, leaving 14 bases between them. Germline V gene data show CDR1 as SGHRS and CDR2 as YFSETQ. The CDR3 consists of 14 residues. CDR3 residues: CASKGGDLNTEAFF. The CDR3, as DNA: TGCGCCAGCAAGGGAGGGGACCTAAACACTGAAGCTTTCTTT.

This chain uses TRBV19 with TRBJ2-7; 10 nucleotides line up with TRBD1. Germline-derived CDR1 and CDR2 are LNHDA and SQIVND (reference sequence). The CDR3 is 15 residues long. With V trimmed by 5 bases and J by 3 bases, 7 bases remained unmatched. CDR3 loop: CASSLTGTGVYEQYF. The CDR3 DNA sequence: TGTGCCAGTAGTCTAACCGGGACAGGGGTCTACGAGCAGTACTTC. The variable domain in full, with the rest retrieved from reference TRBV19 and TRBJ2-7, is DGGITQSPKYLFRKEGQNVTLSCEQNLNHDAMYWYRQDPGQGLRLIYYSQIVNDFQKGDIAEGYSVSREKKESFPLTVTSAQKNPTAFYLCASSLTGTGVYEQYFGPGTRLTVT.

V is TRBV7-3 and J is TRBJ2-2; 7 positions agree with TRBD2. The CDR3 loop spans 13 amino acids. Per germline, CDR1 SGHTA and CDR2 FQGTGA. The junction had 1 base not matched to a gene; V was cut back by 5 bases and J by 4 bases. The CDR3 sequence: CASSPGGTGELFF. For the CDR3, the DNA is TGTGCCAGCAGCCCGGGGGGCACCGGGGAGCTGTTTTTT.

This clone was detected a few times. This chain links TRBV4-1 with TRBJ2-7; TRBD1 aligns across 8 bases. CDR1 and CDR2 from the germline V gene are MGHRA and YSYEKL. V shed 0 bases, J shed 0 bases, and the junction held 1 base outside the gene matches. The length of the CDR3 is 15 residues. The CDR3 nucleotides read TGCGCCAGCAGCCAAGAGGACAGGGACTCCTACGAGCAGTACTTC. Translating gives CASSQEDRDSYEQYF.

V is TRBV9 and J is TRBJ2-7; 7 bases line up with TRBD2. The CDR3 spans 15 residues. The germline V gene encodes CDR1 SGDLS and CDR2 YYNGEE. V shed 0 bases, J shed 2 bases, and the junction held 5 bases outside the gene matches. DNA of the CDR3: TGTGCCAGCAGCGTAGCGGCGGGGGAAACCTACGAGCAGTACTTC. Its translation: CASSVAAGETYEQYF.

V is TRBV7-2 and J is TRBJ1-1; TRBD1 is a possible D gene (5 bases). The V and J ends lost 5 bases and 9 bases respectively, with 19 bases between them. Germline V CDR1 and CDR2: SGHTA, FQGNSA. CDR3 length: 14 residues. The CDR3 sequence is CASSNLGRWTKAFF. In DNA, the CDR3 is TGTGCCAGCAGCAACCTGGGACGGTGGACTAAAGCTTTCTTT.

The table lists this clone with a few counts. The V gene is TRBV30, the J gene TRBJ1-5; D gene uncertain. Germline assignment: CDR1 GTSNPN and CDR2 SVGIG (reference sequence). This CDR3 spans 13 amino acids. Trimming cost V 0 bases and J 11 bases, with 14 bases left between them. This CDR3 reads CAWSVSGGQTQHF. The CDR3 nucleotides are TGTGCCTGGAGTGTTTCGGGCGGGCAGACCCAGCATTTT.

J is TRBJ2-5 and V is TRBV18; possibly TRBD1 for D (6 bases). This CDR3 is built from 15 residues. Germline CDR1 is KGHSH and CDR2 is LQKENI. V was trimmed by 3 bases and J by 5 bases, leaving 16 bases between them. The CDR3 DNA sequence: TGTGCCAGCTCACCGAAGAGGGGGTTGCGGGAGACCCAGTACTTC. Translating gives CASSPKRGLRETQYF.

The chain joins TRBV24-1 to TRBJ1-5; 8 nucleotides align to TRBD1. The CDR3 is 13 residues long. With 9 bases clipped from V and 6 bases from J, the junction kept 6 bases outside the gene matches. Germline-derived CDR1 and CDR2 are KGHDR and SFDVKD. CDR3 nucleotide sequence: TGTGCCACCGGGACAGGCGATGGTCAGCCCCAGCATTTT. Protein product: CATGTGDGQPQHF.

There are a few counts of this clone. This chain links TRBV6-1 with TRBJ1-1; the match to TRBD1 covers 10 bases. The CDR3 sequence is 17 residues long. V shed 3 bases and J 5 bases; nucleotides not matched to a gene: 12. Looked up from germline, CDR1 is MNHNS and CDR2 is SASEGT. CDR3 nucleotides: TGTGCCAGCAGTGAGCCGCCGGGACAGGGGTACCGGACTGAAGCTTTCTTT. Translated, it gives CASSEPPGQGYRTEAFF.

The V call is TRBV6-2 or TRBV6-3, the J call TRBJ1-2; weak D call: TRBD1 (6 bases). V lost 5 bases and J lost 4, with 20 bases in between. Germline CDR1 is MNHEY and CDR2 is SVGEGT. The CDR3 covers 16 residues. The CDR3 region has the DNA TGTGCCAGCAGTCGCCCGGGACACACGACCTTCTATGGCTACACCTTC. Translating it yields CASSRPGHTTFYGYTF.

The chain links TRBV2 to TRBJ1-1, with D unclear. Germline CDR1 and CDR2: SNHLY and FYNNEI. Trimming stripped 2 bases from V and 5 bases from J, with 6 bases between. CDR3 length: 12 amino acids. The chain's CDR3 is CASSESGTEAFF. CDR3 sequence (DNA): TGTGCCAGCAGTGAATCGGGAACTGAAGCTTTCTTT. Looking up the rest from reference TRBV2 and TRBJ1-1 gives the full variable domain: EPEVTQTPSHQVTQMGQEVILRCVPISNHLYFYWYRQILGQKVEFLVSFYNNEISEKSEIFDDQFSVERPDGSNFTLKIRSTKLEDSAMYFCASSESGTEAFFGQGTRLTVV.